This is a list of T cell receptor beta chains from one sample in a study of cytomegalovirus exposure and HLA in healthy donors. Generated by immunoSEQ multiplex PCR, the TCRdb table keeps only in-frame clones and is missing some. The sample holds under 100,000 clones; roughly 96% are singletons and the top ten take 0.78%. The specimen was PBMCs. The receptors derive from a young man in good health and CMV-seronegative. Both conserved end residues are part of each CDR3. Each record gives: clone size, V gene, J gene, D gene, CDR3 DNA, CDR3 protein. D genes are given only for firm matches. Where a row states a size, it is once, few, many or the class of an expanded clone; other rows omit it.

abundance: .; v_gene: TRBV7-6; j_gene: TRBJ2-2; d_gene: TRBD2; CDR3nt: TGTGCCAGCAGCCGGTGGCCCAGCGGGAGTAGTGACACCGGGGAGCTGTTTTTT; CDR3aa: CASSRWPSGSSDTGELFF
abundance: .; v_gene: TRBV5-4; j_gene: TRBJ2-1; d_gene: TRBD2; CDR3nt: TGTGCCAGCAGCTCGCGGGGCGGACTAGCAGGCAATGAGCAGTTCTTC; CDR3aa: CASSSRGGLAGNEQFF
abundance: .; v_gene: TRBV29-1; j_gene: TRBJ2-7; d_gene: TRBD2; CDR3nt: TGCAGCGTCGCCGGAGGACTAGCGGGAGACGACGAGCAGTACTTC; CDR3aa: CSVAGGLAGDDEQYF
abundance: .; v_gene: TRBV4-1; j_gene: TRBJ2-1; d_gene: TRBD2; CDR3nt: TGCGCCAGCAGCCAAGTTCCCCCGAGCGGGAAAGGCTACAATGAGCAGTTCTTC; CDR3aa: CASSQVPPSGKGYNEQFF
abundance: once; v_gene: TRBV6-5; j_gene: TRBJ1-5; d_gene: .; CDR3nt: TGTGCCAGCAGTTATTCTGGGGGCACGGATCAGCCCCAGCATTTT; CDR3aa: CASSYSGGTDQPQHF
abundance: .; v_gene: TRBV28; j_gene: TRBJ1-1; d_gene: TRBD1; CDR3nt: TGTGCCAGCAGTCTATCCGGGACAGGGGGAAGAGGTACTGAAGCTTTCTTT; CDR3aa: CASSLSGTGGRGTEAFF
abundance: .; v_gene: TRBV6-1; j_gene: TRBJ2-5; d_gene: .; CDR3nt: TGTGCCAGCAGTGAATTAGGGGGAACCCAAGAGACCCAGTACTTC; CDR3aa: CASSELGGTQETQYF
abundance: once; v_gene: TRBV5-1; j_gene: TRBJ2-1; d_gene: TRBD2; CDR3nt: TGCGCCAGCAGCTTGACTAGCGGGAGCTATGAGCAGTTCTTC; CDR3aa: CASSLTSGSYEQFF
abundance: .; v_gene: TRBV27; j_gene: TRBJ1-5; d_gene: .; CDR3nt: TGTGCCAGCAGGAATACCCCCTGGACAGATAGCAATCAGCCCCAGCATTTT; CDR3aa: CASRNTPWTDSNQPQHF
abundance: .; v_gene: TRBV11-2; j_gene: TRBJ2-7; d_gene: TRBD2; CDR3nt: TGTGCCAGCAGCGCAAGTCCGGGACTAGCTTTCGAGCAGTACTTC; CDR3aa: CASSASPGLAFEQYF
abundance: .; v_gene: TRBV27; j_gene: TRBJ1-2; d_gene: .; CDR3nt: TGTGCCAGCAGTTTGCGGGGGGCGCAAGGCTACACCTTC; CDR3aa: CASSLRGAQGYTF
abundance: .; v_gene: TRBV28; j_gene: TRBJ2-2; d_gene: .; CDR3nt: TGTGCCAGCAGTTTATGGTCCGGGGGGAACACCGGGGAGCTGTTTTTT; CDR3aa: CASSLWSGGNTGELFF
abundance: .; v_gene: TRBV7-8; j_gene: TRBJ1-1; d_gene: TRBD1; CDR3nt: TGTGCCAGCAGCCCTCCGGGACAGGTGGAGAACACTGAAGCTTTCTTT; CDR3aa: CASSPPGQVENTEAFF
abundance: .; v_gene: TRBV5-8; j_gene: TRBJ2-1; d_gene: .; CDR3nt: TGTGCCAGCAGCTTGGCCGCGGCGGGTCCGTACAATGAGCAGTTCTTC; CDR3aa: CASSLAAAGPYNEQFF
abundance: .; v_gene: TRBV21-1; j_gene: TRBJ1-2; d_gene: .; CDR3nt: TGTGCCAGCGGAGAGGAGGAGGGCTATGGCTACACCTTC; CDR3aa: CASGEEEGYGYTF
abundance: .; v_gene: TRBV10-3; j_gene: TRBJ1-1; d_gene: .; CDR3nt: TGTGCCATCAGAGACAGCAGGAACACTGAAGCTTTCTTT; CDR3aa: CAIRDSRNTEAFF
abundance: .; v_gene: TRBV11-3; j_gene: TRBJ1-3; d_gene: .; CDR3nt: TGTGCCAGCAGGCGTGGACACGTCTCTGGAAACACCATATATTTT; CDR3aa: CASRRGHVSGNTIYF
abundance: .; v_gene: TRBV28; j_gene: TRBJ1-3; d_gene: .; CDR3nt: TGTGCCAGCAGTAATCGACACGGAAACACCATATATTTT; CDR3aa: CASSNRHGNTIYF